Below are 3 T cell receptor beta chains sequenced from a single sample in a study of cytomegalovirus exposure and HLA in healthy donors. PCR amplification relied on 60 Vbeta primers (plus 13 Jbeta primers). The repertoire was sequenced with immunoSEQ multiplex PCR; TCRdb's copy has only in-frame clones and lacks some. The data show about 130,000 clones, 8% to 11% seen once. Source material: PBMCs. The receptors shown here come from a woman between 18 and 29 years old in good health and CMV-seropositive.

The rearrangement uses TRBV5-1 and TRBJ2-7, with no clear D. Germline V CDR1 and CDR2: SGHRS, YFSETQ. Trimming shortened V by 5 bases and J by 3 bases, and 9 bases separated the two germline ends. The CDR3 sequence is 12 residues long. This chain's CDR3 is CASSHPGYEQYF. In nucleotides, the CDR3 is TGCGCCAGCAGTCACCCCGGCTACGAGCAGTACTTC.

This chain connects TRBV2 to TRBJ2-7; D may be TRBD2 (7 bases). The CDR3 loop spans 17 amino acids. V lost 1 base and J lost 2, with 18 bases in between. CDR1 and CDR2 from the germline V gene are SNHLY and FYNNEI. CDR3 bases: TGTGCCAGCAGTGAAGGGCGTGTGCGGGGGCGCGCCTACGAGCAGTACTTC. Amino acid sequence: CASSEGRVRGRAYEQYF.

The chain links TRBV29-1 to TRBJ2-2; D is perhaps TRBD2 (5 bases). Per germline, CDR1 SQVTM and CDR2 ANQGSEA. The CDR3 consists of 12 residues. V shed 7 bases and J shed 0 bases, with 6 bases lying between them. The CDR3 spells CSAAANTGELFF. The CDR3 coding sequence is TGCAGCGCAGCGGCGAACACCGGGGAGCTGTTTTTT.